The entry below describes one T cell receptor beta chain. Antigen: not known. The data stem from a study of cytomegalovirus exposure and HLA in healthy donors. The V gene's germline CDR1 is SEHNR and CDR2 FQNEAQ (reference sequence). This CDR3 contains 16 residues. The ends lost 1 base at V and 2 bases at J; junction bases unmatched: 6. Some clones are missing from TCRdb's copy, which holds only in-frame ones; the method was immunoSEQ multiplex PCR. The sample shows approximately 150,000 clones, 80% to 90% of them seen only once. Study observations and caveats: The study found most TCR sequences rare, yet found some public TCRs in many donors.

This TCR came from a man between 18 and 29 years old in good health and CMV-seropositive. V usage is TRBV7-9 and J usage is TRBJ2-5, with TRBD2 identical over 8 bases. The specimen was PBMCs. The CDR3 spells CASSLVPGRGQETQYF. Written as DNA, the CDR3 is TGTGCCAGCAGCTTAGTCCCCGGGAGGGGGCAAGAGACCCAGTACTTC.